Each of the 31 T cell receptor beta chains below was sequenced from the same sample in a study of T cell changes during pregnancy in multiple sclerosis. TCRdb's table, derived via immunoSEQ multiplex PCR, lists solely in-frame clones and lacks some. The data hold 90,000 to 120,000 clones, with roughly 90% observed a single time. The sequenced sample was peripheral blood, obtained in the third trimester of pregnancy. These receptors originate from a female donor in good health, enrolled as a control in a pregnancy study.

The chain joins TRBV19 to TRBJ2-2, with TRBD2 as a possible D gene (6 bases). V was shortened by 7 bases and J by 7 bases, with 16 bases between the two germline ends. CDR1 is LNHDA and CDR2 is SQIVND in the germline V gene (reference sequence). The CDR3 totals 14 residues. The CDR3 region is CASNTDGRGGELFF. The DNA of the CDR3 is TGTGCCAGTAACACGGACGGGCGGGGCGGGGAGCTGTTTTTT.

The chain carries TRBV6-1 and TRBJ1-1; tentatively, D is TRBD1 (6 bases). CDR1 is MNHNS and CDR2 is SASEGT in the germline V gene. V shed 2 bases and J shed 4 bases, with 17 bases lying between them. The CDR3 runs to 16 residues. CDR3: CASSERNRAGGTEAFF. DNA for the CDR3: TGTGCCAGCAGTGAAAGAAACAGGGCCGGCGGCACTGAAGCTTTCTTT.

The CDR3 DNA reads TGTGCCAGCAGTGCCCAGGGGGACATTACCGGGGAGCTGTTTTTT. Translation: CASSAQGDITGELFF. The chain recombines TRBV2 with TRBJ2-2; 7 nucleotides line up with TRBD1. CDR3 size: 15 residues. The V and J ends lost 4 bases and 5 bases, in that order; junction bases with no gene match: 7. Germline V gives CDR1 SNHLY, CDR2 FYNNEI.

This clone appeared a single time. DNA for the CDR3: TGTGCCTGGAGTGTACAGGGCAATGAGCAGTTCTTC. This encodes CAWSVQGNEQFF. This rearrangement joins TRBV30 to TRBJ2-1, with D possibly matching TRBD1 (6 bases). V lost 0 bases, J lost 6 bases, and 6 bases lay in between. Looked up from germline, CDR1 is GTSNPN and CDR2 is SVGIG (reference sequence). This CDR3 is 12 amino acids long.

The J gene is TRBJ2-1, the V gene TRBV7-2, with TRBD2 matching 8 bases. Germline CDR1 reads SGHTA; CDR2 reads FQGNSA. V dropped 2 bases and J dropped 6; count of bases not matched to a gene: 12. This CDR3 comprises 17 residues. CDR3 loop: CASSLLPPGLVSNEQFF. CDR3 DNA sequence: TGTGCCAGCAGCTTACTACCTCCGGGACTAGTAAGCAATGAGCAGTTCTTC. The full variable domain, rest sourced from reference TRBV7-2 and TRBJ2-1, is GAGVSQSPSNKVTEKGKDVELRCDPISGHTALYWYRQSLGQGLEFLIYFQGNSAPDKSGLPSDRFSAERTGGSVSTLTIQRTQQEDSAVYLCASSLLPPGLVSNEQFFGPGTRLTVL.

The chain has TRBV4-2 and TRBJ2-1, with 8 positions matching TRBD2. Germline loops: CDR1 LGHNA, CDR2 YNFKEQ. V trimming: 0 bases; J trimming: 3 bases; junction bases outside the gene matches: 4. This CDR3 spans 16 amino acids. The CDR3 here is CASSQDGGTSYNEQFF. For the CDR3, the DNA is TGTGCCAGCAGCCAAGATGGCGGGACTAGCTACAATGAGCAGTTCTTC.

This chain uses TRBV7-6 with TRBJ2-3, with 7 bases identical to TRBD2. This CDR3 is 14 amino acids long. Trimming removed 1 base from V and 7 bases from J; junction bases left unmatched: 5. Germline loops: CDR1 SGHVS, CDR2 FNYEAQ. The CDR3 DNA follows: TGTGCCAGCAGCTTAGGGACTAGTCTGTATACGCAGTATTTT. Translation gives CASSLGTSLYTQYF.

This chain uses TRBV7-3 with TRBJ2-3; D uncertain. The CDR3 contains 14 residues. Germline CDR1 reads SGHTA; CDR2 reads FQGTGA. The V end lost 2 bases, the J end lost 2 bases, and 8 bases lay between the germline ends. The CDR3 DNA is TGTGCCAGCAGCTTAGACTTCCTCACAGATACGCAGTATTTT. This gives the protein CASSLDFLTDTQYF.

This clone was found a few times. The V gene is TRBV7-9, the J gene TRBJ1-5; D is possibly TRBD1 (5 bases). Germline-derived CDR1 and CDR2 are SEHNR and FQNEAQ (reference sequence). This CDR3 is built from 17 residues. Trimming stripped 4 bases from V and 5 bases from J, with 21 bases between. CDR3 loop: CASSSPGGDIGDQPQHF. The DNA for the CDR3 is TGTGCCAGCAGCTCACCCGGGGGGGATATCGGGGATCAGCCCCAGCATTTT.

The chain recombines TRBV9 with TRBJ1-1, with a weak D call TRBD1 (5 bases). The germline gives CDR1 SGDLS, CDR2 YYNGEE. The CDR3 has 13 residues. V lost 0 bases to trimming and J lost 5 bases, with 8 bases between them. The CDR3 is CASSVARGTEAFF. CDR3 nucleotides: TGTGCCAGCAGCGTAGCTCGGGGGACTGAAGCTTTCTTT.

The J gene is TRBJ2-3, the V gene TRBV29-1, with 11 nucleotides matching TRBD1. The junction had 4 bases not matched to a gene; V was cut back by 8 bases and J by 6 bases. Germline V gene lookup returns CDR1 SQVTM and CDR2 ANQGSEA. The CDR3 has 12 amino acids. Here the CDR3 reads CSLDRGQDTQYF. CDR3 nucleotide sequence: TGCAGCCTGGACAGGGGGCAGGATACGCAGTATTTT.

The CDR3 bases are TGTGCCAGCAGCCACAAAGGGGGACGGGGTAGCGTAGATACGCAGTATTTT. Protein: CASSHKGGRGSVDTQYF. The chain recombines TRBV13 with TRBJ2-3; possible D gene TRBD1, 6 bases. This CDR3 contains 17 residues. V was trimmed by 5 bases and J by 5 bases, leaving 23 bases between them. Germline CDR1 PRHDT, CDR2 FYEKMQ (reference sequence).

The chain carries TRBV5-4 and TRBJ1-1; 8 bases map to TRBD1. This CDR3 comprises 14 residues. Per germline, CDR1 SGHNT and CDR2 YYREEE (reference sequence). The junction had 5 bases not matched to a gene; V was cut back by 3 bases and J by 4 bases. As DNA, the CDR3 is TGTGCCAGCAGCTCGGACAGGGCTCCCACTGAAGCTTTCTTT. Encoded protein: CASSSDRAPTEAFF.

The chain carries TRBV7-6 and TRBJ1-5, with 9 positions matching TRBD1. Trimming at V came to 1 base and at J to 7 bases, leaving 5 bases not matched to a gene. CDR3 length: 15 amino acids. In germline, CDR1 is SGHVS, CDR2 FNYEAQ. DNA of the CDR3: TGTGCCAGCAGCTTAGGGACAGGGGTGGGCCAGCCCCAGCATTTT. Residues: CASSLGTGVGQPQHF.

V usage is TRBV18 and J usage is TRBJ2-7; D is unclear. V lost 0 bases, J lost 0 bases, and 3 bases lay in between. Germline V CDR1 and CDR2: KGHSH, LQKENI. CDR3 size: 13 residues. The CDR3 DNA reads TGTGCCAGCTCACCACCTAACTCCTACGAGCAGTACTTC. Its translation is CASSPPNSYEQYF. Combining the CDR3 with reference TRBV18 and TRBJ2-7 gives the whole variable domain NAGVMQNPRHLVRRRGQEARLRCSPMKGHSHVYWYRQLPEEGLKFMVYLQKENIIDESGMPKERFSAEFPKEGPSILRIQQVVRGDSAAYFCASSPPNSYEQYFGPGTRLTVT.

This chain links TRBV6-6 with TRBJ2-7, with TRBD1 identical over 9 bases. The CDR3 runs 15 residues. Looked up from germline, CDR1 is MNHNY and CDR2 is SVGAGI (reference sequence). V was pared by 8 bases and J by 4 bases, with 12 bases of the junction left unmatched. This CDR3 reads CASANSGTGMYEQYF. In DNA, the CDR3 is TGTGCCAGCGCCAACTCCGGGACAGGGATGTACGAGCAGTACTTC.

This chain connects TRBV29-1 to TRBJ2-5; 7 bases agree with TRBD1. Losses at the gene ends were 6 bases for V and 5 bases for J; bases not matched to a gene: 9. This CDR3 has 13 residues. The germline gives CDR1 SQVTM, CDR2 ANQGSEA. CDR3 sequence: CSVLTGASETQYF. DNA of the CDR3: TGCAGCGTATTAACAGGGGCCTCGGAGACCCAGTACTTC.

The rearrangement joins TRBV9 to TRBJ2-7, with a possible D match to TRBD1 (5 bases). Trimming stripped 4 bases from V and 3 bases from J, with 17 bases between. Germline loops: CDR1 SGDLS, CDR2 YYNGEE. The CDR3 extends over 15 amino acids. DNA of the CDR3: TGTGCCAGCAGCCTCGGCGGTCAGGGCGGCTACGAGCAGTACTTC. Encoded protein: CASSLGGQGGYEQYF.

The CDR3 sequence is CASSKGGGVVSPLHF. CDR3 sequence (DNA): TGTGCCAGCAGCAAGGGGGGGGGTGTAGTATCACCCCTCCACTTT. V and J are TRBV6-5 and TRBJ1-6; TRBD1 is a possible D gene (6 bases). Deletions cut 6 bases from V and 10 bases from J, with 19 bases between. The CDR3 runs to 15 residues. The germline V gene has CDR1 MNHEY and CDR2 SVGAGI.

The V call is TRBV7-2, the J call TRBJ1-1, with D hard to call. Trimming took off 1 base at V and 5 bases at J, with 5 bases between the two ends. This CDR3 contains 12 residues. In germline, CDR1 is SGHTA, CDR2 FQGNSA. This CDR3 reads CASSLVRTEAFF. DNA of the CDR3: TGTGCCAGCAGCTTAGTGCGGACTGAAGCTTTCTTT.

The CDR3 sequence: CASSQEDRVYNEQFF. CDR3 in DNA: TGCGCCAGCAGCCAAGAGGACAGGGTATACAATGAGCAGTTCTTC. V usage is TRBV4-3 and J usage is TRBJ2-1; 8 nucleotides line up with TRBD1. Germline V lookup: CDR1 LGHNA, CDR2 YSLEER. CDR3 length: 15 amino acids. The V gene end was trimmed by 0 bases and the J gene end by 4 bases; junction bases not matched to a gene: 2.

The CDR3 region has the DNA TGTGCCAGCGGTAGAAGCCGGGACAGGGCGGCCTACGAGCAGTACTTC. Translated: CASGRSRDRAAYEQYF. This rearrangement joins TRBV11-3 to TRBJ2-7; 9 bases agree with TRBD1. The germline V gene encodes CDR1 SGHNT and CDR2 YENEEA. The ends lost 8 bases at V and 2 bases at J; junction bases unmatched: 13. The CDR3 sequence is 16 residues long.

V gene TRBV5-1 combines with J gene TRBJ1-4; TRBD1 matches 7 bases. The length of the CDR3 is 14 residues. The V segment lost 4 bases and the J segment 4 bases; nucleotides outside the gene matches: 4. Looked up from germline, CDR1 is SGHRS and CDR2 is YFSETQ. The CDR3 nucleotides are TGCGCCAGCAGCGGGACAGAGGGTAATGAAAAACTGTTTTTT. It yields the protein CASSGTEGNEKLFF.

V is TRBV7-7 and J is TRBJ2-1; 8 nucleotides align to TRBD1. Germline V gives CDR1 SSHAT, CDR2 FNYEAQ (reference sequence). This CDR3 has 14 amino acids. V lost 5 bases, J lost 7 bases, and 7 bases stayed unmatched. The DNA for the CDR3 is TGTGCCAGCAGCCCCGGGACAGGACATAATGAGCAGTTCTTC. Translating gives CASSPGTGHNEQFF.

V gene TRBV2 combines with J gene TRBJ1-1; TRBD1 matches at 7 bases. The V gene end was trimmed by 2 bases and the J gene end by 3 bases; junction bases not matched to a gene: 6. The CDR3 is made up of 15 amino acids. Per the germline V gene, CDR1 is SNHLY and CDR2 is FYNNEI. The DNA of the CDR3 is TGTGCCAGCAGTGAATATGAGGGACAGTACACTGAAGCTTTCTTT. It is translated as CASSEYEGQYTEAFF.

This clone was picked up one time. The chain has TRBV19 and TRBJ2-3; D is perhaps TRBD1 (6 bases). The V gene's germline CDR1 is LNHDA and CDR2 SQIVND (reference sequence). The CDR3 sequence is 13 residues long. Deletions cut 6 bases from V and 1 base from J, with 8 bases between. CDR3 loop: CASRDSRTDTQYF. The CDR3 nucleotides are TGTGCCAGTAGGGACAGTCGCACAGATACGCAGTATTTT.

The gene calls are TRBV2 and TRBJ1-1; D is uncertain. This CDR3 contains 13 residues. Looked up from germline, CDR1 is SNHLY and CDR2 is FYNNEI. V was pared by 1 base and J by 6 bases, with 9 bases between. In DNA, the CDR3 is TGTGCCAGCAGTGAAGATCGGGGTTCTGAAGCTTTCTTT. Translating it yields CASSEDRGSEAFF. The full variable domain, rest sourced from reference TRBV2 and TRBJ1-1, is EPEVTQTPSHQVTQMGQEVILRCVPISNHLYFYWYRQILGQKVEFLVSFYNNEISEKSEIFDDQFSVERPDGSNFTLKIRSTKLEDSAMYFCASSEDRGSEAFFGQGTRLTVV.

The chain uses TRBV19 and TRBJ2-7; 10 bases align to TRBD1. Trimming at V came to 5 bases and at J to 4 bases, leaving 8 bases not matched to a gene. Germline-derived CDR1 and CDR2 are LNHDA and SQIVND (reference sequence). This CDR3 is 15 amino acids long. The CDR3: CASSPRDRGGYEQYF. In nucleotides, the CDR3 is TGTGCCAGTAGTCCCCGGGACAGGGGTGGATACGAGCAGTACTTC.

This sequence joins TRBV6-6 and TRBJ1-1; the D gene is possibly TRBD1 (6 bases). Trimming removed 0 bases at V and 10 bases at J, with 9 bases between. The CDR3 has 12 amino acids. The germline gives CDR1 MNHNY, CDR2 SVGAGI (reference sequence). The CDR3 DNA reads TGTGCCAGCAGTTACTCCGGGACACGAGCTTTCTTT. Its translation: CASSYSGTRAFF.

The chain has TRBV5-6 and TRBJ1-1; 9 nucleotides agree with TRBD1. This CDR3 spans 15 amino acids. Germline loops: CDR1 SGHDT, CDR2 YYEEEE. Germline trimming cut 4 bases from V and 4 bases from J; bases unmatched to any gene: 8. The CDR3 protein is CASSTTTGGGTEAFF. The CDR3 coding sequence is TGTGCCAGCAGCACCACTACAGGGGGCGGCACTGAAGCTTTCTTT.

This rearrangement joins TRBV5-6 to TRBJ2-7, with 9 bases identical to TRBD1. Germline assignment: CDR1 SGHDT and CDR2 YYEEEE. This CDR3 region has 16 residues. With 0 bases clipped from V and 3 bases from J, the junction kept 7 bases outside the gene matches. The CDR3 here is CASSLATTGGLYEQYF. The CDR3 region has the DNA TGTGCCAGCAGCTTGGCTACGACAGGGGGACTCTACGAGCAGTACTTC. Together with reference TRBV5-6 and TRBJ2-7, the CDR3 gives the full variable domain: DAGVTQSPTHLIKTRGQQVTLRCSPKSGHDTVSWYQQALGQGPQFIFQYYEEEERQRGNFPDRFSGHQFPNYSSELNVNALLLGDSALYLCASSLATTGGLYEQYFGPGTRLTVT.